One sample yielded the 14 T cell receptor beta chains listed below, sequenced in a study of blood T cell repertoires in COVID-19. Assay: immunoSEQ multiplex PCR; the TCRdb copy retains only in-frame clones and omits some. Among around 220,000 clones listed, 85% to 90% were seen once. Sequenced: peripheral blood. These receptors were obtained from a woman in her forties or fifties with COVID-19, enrolled during active disease.

This clone occurred many times. The chain is built from TRBV4-1 and TRBJ2-2; 11 positions match TRBD1. The CDR3 extends over 15 amino acids. Germline V gene sequence: CDR1 MGHRA, CDR2 YSYEKL. Unmatched junction bases numbered 4, after V lost 5 bases and J lost 5 bases. The CDR3 is CASSSRDRGTGELFF. For the CDR3, the DNA is TGCGCCAGCAGCAGCCGGGACAGGGGGACCGGGGAGCTGTTTTTT.

The rearrangement joins TRBV28 to TRBJ2-1, with 7 bases aligning to TRBD2. Germline lookup yields CDR1 MDHEN and CDR2 SYDVKM. Trimming removed 6 bases from V and 1 base from J; junction bases left unmatched: 6. CDR3 length: 15 amino acids. The CDR3 DNA follows: TGTGCCAGCAGGATGGGAGGGGCATCCTACAATGAGCAGTTCTTC. Protein product: CASRMGGASYNEQFF. Combining the CDR3 with reference TRBV28 and TRBJ2-1 gives the whole variable domain DVKVTQSSRYLVKRTGEKVFLECVQDMDHENMFWYRQDPGLGLRLIYFSYDVKMKEKGDIPEGYSVSREKKERFSLILESASTNQTSMYLCASRMGGASYNEQFFGPGTRLTVL.

CDR3: CASSFPMASGGPSTDTQYF. Written as DNA, the CDR3 is TGTGCCAGCAGCTTTCCGATGGCTAGCGGGGGGCCCAGCACAGATACGCAGTATTTT. J is TRBJ2-3 and V is TRBV5-6, with 11 bases aligning to TRBD2. The germline V gene encodes CDR1 SGHDT and CDR2 YYEEEE. The V and J ends lost 2 bases and 0 bases, in that order; junction bases with no gene match: 11. The CDR3 runs 19 residues. The variable domain in full, with the rest retrieved from reference TRBV5-6 and TRBJ2-3, is DAGVTQSPTHLIKTRGQQVTLRCSPKSGHDTVSWYQQALGQGPQFIFQYYEEEERQRGNFPDRFSGHQFPNYSSELNVNALLLGDSALYLCASSFPMASGGPSTDTQYFGPGTRLTVL.

This clone was found a few times. V usage is TRBV24-1 and J usage is TRBJ1-5; D is unresolved. Germline values: CDR1 KGHDR, CDR2 SFDVKD. The CDR3 consists of 13 residues. The V and J ends lost 5 bases and 7 bases respectively, with 11 bases between them. CDR3 coding DNA: TGTGCCACCAGTGGACGACGAGGCCAGCCCCAGCATTTT. Translated: CATSGRRGQPQHF.

This clone was counted between two and nine times. The chain carries TRBV7-2 and TRBJ1-5; D gene uncertain. The V gene lost 5 bases and the J gene lost 0 bases, with 20 bases spanning the gap. Germline CDR1 reads SGHTA; CDR2 reads FQGNSA. The CDR3 runs 18 residues. The CDR3 sequence is CASSLYPDGLNSNQPQHF. CDR3 coding DNA: TGTGCCAGCAGCCTCTACCCGGACGGACTTAATAGCAATCAGCCCCAGCATTTT.

In this sample, this clone turned up once. CDR3 loop: CACGTGLHTIYF. The CDR3 DNA reads TGTGCCTGTGGGACAGGGCTACACACCATATATTTT. This sequence joins TRBV30 and TRBJ1-3, with 9 nucleotides matching TRBD1. The CDR3 sequence is 12 residues long. Trimming cost V 6 bases and J 8 bases; bases outside gene matches: 5. Germline V gives CDR1 GTSNPN, CDR2 SVGIG (reference sequence).

This rearrangement joins TRBV19 to TRBJ2-2, with D possibly being TRBD2 (5 bases). From germline, CDR1 is LNHDA and CDR2 SQIVND (reference sequence). V lost 1 base to trimming and J lost 3 bases, with 15 bases between them. The CDR3 is 17 amino acids. CDR3 protein: CASSIVGVGYDTGELFF. For the CDR3, the DNA is TGTGCCAGTAGTATAGTCGGGGTGGGGTATGACACCGGGGAGCTGTTTTTT.

The chain has TRBV10-2 and TRBJ1-2, with D perhaps matching TRBD1 (6 bases). From germline, CDR1 is WSHSY and CDR2 SAAADI. The ends were cut back, 5 bases at V and 5 bases at J, with 12 bases in the middle. The CDR3 extends over 13 amino acids. CDR3 bases: TGCGCCAGCAGTTTGGGGGCAGGGTATGGCTACACCTTC. Protein sequence: CASSLGAGYGYTF.

The chain combines TRBV30 with TRBJ1-1; no firm D call. V lost 0 bases and J 2 bases, leaving 7 bases between the germline ends. The CDR3 has 13 residues. Looked up from germline, CDR1 is GTSNPN and CDR2 is SVGIG (reference sequence). This CDR3 is CAWSVLGNTEAFF. The CDR3 nucleotides read TGTGCCTGGAGTGTACTAGGAAACACTGAAGCTTTCTTT.

This clone was found once. The chain is built from TRBV27 and TRBJ1-3; D is perhaps TRBD1 (5 bases). This CDR3 has 15 amino acids. The germline gives CDR1 MNHEY, CDR2 SMNVEV (reference sequence). V shed 6 bases and J shed 2 bases, with 14 bases lying between them. The CDR3 loop reads CASSPRGLTGNTIYF. The DNA for the CDR3 is TGTGCCAGCAGCCCAAGGGGACTGACTGGAAACACCATATATTTT.

The V gene is TRBV12-3 or TRBV12-4, the J gene TRBJ1-1; the D gene is possibly TRBD1 (5 bases). The CDR3 has 12 amino acids. Trimming removed 7 bases from V and 7 bases from J, with 13 bases in between. The CDR3 DNA is TGTGCCAGCATCATTCCGGGGGTTGAAGCTTTCTTT. Protein product: CASIIPGVEAFF.

This clone showed up just once. This chain uses TRBV15 with TRBJ1-2, with TRBD1 matching 10 bases. The J segment lost 10 bases and the V segment lost 3 bases, leaving 5 bases of the junction unmatched. The CDR3 runs to 13 residues. CDR1 LNHNV and CDR2 YYDKDF come from the germline V gene (reference sequence). The CDR3 DNA reads as TGTGCCACCAGCAGCGGGACAGGGGAACTCTACACCTTC. Its protein product is CATSSGTGELYTF. The entire variable domain, with the rest obtained from reference TRBV15 and TRBJ1-2, is as follows: DAMVIQNPRYQVTQFGKPVTLSCSQTLNHNVMYWYQQKSSQAPKLLFHYYDKDFNNEADTPDNFQSRRPNTSFCFLDIRSPGLGDTAMYLCATSSGTGELYTFGSGTRLTVV.

The rearrangement joins TRBV18 to TRBJ2-1; 13 positions match TRBD2. The CDR3 is 17 residues long. From germline, CDR1 is KGHSH and CDR2 LQKENI. Unmatched junction bases numbered 2, after V lost 3 bases and J lost 0 bases. In nucleotides, the CDR3 is TGTGCCAGCTCACCGACTAGCGGGGGGTTCTCCTACAATGAGCAGTTCTTC. Translation gives CASSPTSGGFSYNEQFF.

This clone was detected only once. The V and J genes are TRBV13 and TRBJ1-1, with 8 bases fitting TRBD1. Unmatched junction bases numbered 2, after V lost 0 bases and J lost 5 bases. Germline CDR1 reads PRHDT; CDR2 reads FYEKMQ (reference sequence). The CDR3 covers 14 residues. DNA for the CDR3: TGTGCCAGCAGCTTAGGACAGGGGGAAACTGAAGCTTTCTTT. Residues: CASSLGQGETEAFF. Based on the CDR3 plus reference TRBV13 and TRBJ1-1, the full variable domain is AAGVIQSPRHLIKEKRETATLKCYPIPRHDTVYWYQQGPGQDPQFLISFYEKMQSDKGSIPDRFSAQQFSDYHSELNMSSLELGDSALYFCASSLGQGETEAFFGQGTRLTVV.